This T cell receptor beta chain comes out of a study of blood T cell repertoires in COVID-19. J lost 12 bases, V lost 1 base, and 4 bases had no gene match. Per germline, CDR1 SGHVS and CDR2 FNYEAQ. The CDR3 sequence is 15 residues long. In the authors' workflow: Researchers report that nucleated cell counts were estimated from reference gene primer amplification. Only in-frame clones appear in the TCRdb table, and some are missing; sequencing was by immunoSEQ multiplex PCR. V and J calls and clone size are given by that table; D and trimming were obtained from the DNA. The sample includes 130,000 to 150,000 clones, around 83% seen only once; the top ten take 5.8%. Individuals drawn from about 26 US areas were about 18 to 90 years old.

The sequencing sample was made of PBMCs or T cells enriched from blood (not recorded which). The clonotype was recovered from a woman between 45 and 65 years old who had been exposed to COVID-19. The chain employs TRBV7-6 and TRBJ2-2, with 14 nucleotides matching TRBD2. Here the CDR3 DNA reads TGTGCCAGCAGCTTAGGACTAGCGGGGGGGATGCAGCTGTTTTTT. Translation gives CASSLGLAGGMQLFF.